These 10 T cell receptor beta chains originate from one sample sequenced in a study of T-cell memory formation after mild COVID-19. TCRdb independently ran MiXCR on the 5' RACE reads; one entry per CDR3 protein. The sample shows under 400,000 distinct CDR3 sequences, under 25% of them seen only once. Sequencing input: PBMCs or a T cell subset sorted from them (not recorded which). The receptors here all came from an adult woman who had mild COVID-19 (a few samples of this study predate the infection). Cell type and time point are not known.

This clonotype was picked up a small number of times. The V call is TRBV29-1, the J call TRBJ2-3, with D maybe TRBD1 (5 bases). V lost 4 bases to trimming and J lost 2 bases, with 10 bases between them. The germline V gene encodes CDR1 SQVTM and CDR2 ANQGSEA. The CDR3 spans 13 residues. CDR3 nucleotides: TGCAGCGTTGGGAGACAGATCACAGATACGCAGTATTTT. It yields the protein CSVGRQITDTQYF.

The chain is built from TRBV5-5 and TRBJ1-1; no clear D gene. From germline, CDR1 is SGHKS and CDR2 YYEKEE (reference sequence). Trimming pared 0 bases from V and 0 bases from J, leaving 9 bases between. This CDR3 contains 15 residues. CDR3 nucleotides: TGTGCCAGCAGCTTGGTTGGGCAGATGAACACTGAAGCTTTCTTT. Translation gives CASSLVGQMNTEAFF.

This clonotype showed up just a few times. This rearrangement joins TRBV30 to TRBJ2-1; 8 nucleotides align to TRBD2. The CDR3 totals 13 residues. The J segment lost 14 bases and the V segment lost 3 bases, leaving 12 bases of the junction unmatched. The germline gives CDR1 GTSNPN, CDR2 SVGIG (reference sequence). This chain's CDR3 is CAWRAEAGASKFF. The CDR3 nucleotides read TGTGCCTGGAGGGCAGAAGCGGGGGCTTCAAAGTTCTTC.

This clonotype was found a few times. The chain employs TRBV24-1 and TRBJ2-1; possible D gene TRBD2, 6 bases. The CDR3 has 14 residues. Germline V gene data show CDR1 as KGHDR and CDR2 as SFDVKD. With 4 bases removed from V and 8 bases from J, the gap between germline ends came to 14 bases. CDR3 protein: CATSEGVGGYEQFF. CDR3 bases: TGTGCCACCAGTGAGGGGGTTGGGGGGTATGAGCAGTTCTTC.

This clonotype was seen a handful of times. CDR3 sequence (DNA): TGTGCCAGCAGCCAAGATGTCCAGGGCGGGTTGGAACTGTTTTTT. Its protein product is CASSQDVQGGLELFF. This rearrangement joins TRBV4-2 to TRBJ1-4; TRBD1 might be the D (5 bases). This CDR3 is 15 amino acids long. V gave up 0 bases and J gave up 12 bases, with 17 bases separating them. Germline V gene data show CDR1 as LGHNA and CDR2 as YNFKEQ.

This clonotype was seen a handful of times. This chain connects TRBV20-1 to TRBJ2-5; the D call may be TRBD1 or TRBD2 (6 bases each). Germline V gene lookup returns CDR1 DFQATT and CDR2 SNEGSKA (reference sequence). The V end lost 1 base, the J end lost 5 bases, and 20 bases lay between the germline ends. The CDR3 sequence is 16 residues long. CDR3 nucleotide sequence: TGCAGTGCTAGAGTGACCCCCGGGGGCGGCTATGAGACCCAGTACTTC. Its protein product is CSARVTPGGGYETQYF.

This clonotype was counted between two and nine times. The chain couples TRBV5-4 to TRBJ2-2, with 8 bases matching TRBD2. The CDR3 spans 16 residues. Per germline, CDR1 SGHNT and CDR2 YYREEE (reference sequence). Losses at the gene ends were 4 bases for V and 1 base for J; bases not matched to a gene: 6. CDR3 DNA: TGTGCCAGCAGCCAGGTCAGCGGGAGGAACACCGGGGAGCTGTTTTTT. It codes for CASSQVSGRNTGELFF.

The chain joins TRBV7-9 to TRBJ2-7, with D possibly being TRBD1 or TRBD2 (5 bases each). Germline CDR1 reads SEHNR; CDR2 reads FQNEAQ (reference sequence). V lost 5 bases and J lost 1, with 15 bases in between. The CDR3 is made up of 15 amino acids. The CDR3 DNA is TGTGCCAGCAGCCAAGGGACGGATTCTTCCTACGAGCAGTACTTC. Protein product: CASSQGTDSSYEQYF.

This clonotype has a handful of counts. V usage is TRBV6-2 or TRBV6-3 and J usage is TRBJ2-7, with 10 nucleotides matching TRBD2. Germline V gene data show CDR1 as MNHEY and CDR2 as SVGEGT. V shed 5 bases, J shed 0 bases, and the junction held 4 bases outside the gene matches. The CDR3 runs 15 residues. DNA for the CDR3: TGTGCCAGCAGTCCAGCGGGAGGGAGCTCCTACGAGCAGTACTTC. This translates into CASSPAGGSSYEQYF.

J is TRBJ2-2 and V is TRBV7-6; D may be TRBD2 (6 bases). The CDR3 runs 15 residues. V was clipped by 5 bases and J by 7 bases, with 17 bases between them. Germline CDR1 SGHVS, CDR2 FNYEAQ. CDR3 coding DNA: TGTGCCAGCAGCGCCGGACTAAGTGGGGGCGGGGAGCTGTTTTTT. Its translation: CASSAGLSGGGELFF.